Listed below are T cell receptor beta chains from one sample, sequenced in a study of radiotherapy plus CTLA-4 blockade in lung cancer. Some clones are missing from TCRdb's copy, which holds only in-frame ones; the method was immunoSEQ multiplex PCR. The repertoire holds around 80,000 clones, with about 84% as singletons. The source was peripheral blood, collected from a patient treated with radiotherapy plus ipilimumab. These receptors were collected from a human donor with non-small cell lung cancer who had stable disease on radiotherapy plus ipilimumab. The CDR3 runs from the conserved cysteine through the conserved F or W. Fields, in order: V gene, J gene, D gene, clone size, CDR3 protein, CDR3 DNA. The D gene is left open where the match is weak. The size of a clone is reported for some rows only, either as once, few or many, or as a class for expanded clones.

TRBV5-1	TRBJ1-1	NA	NA	CASSLVAGGLDTEAFF	TGCGCCAGCAGCTTGGTGGCTGGGGGGCTTGACACTGAAGCTTTCTTT
TRBV28	TRBJ1-5	NA	few	CASLKGQKNQPQHF	TGTGCCAGTCTTAAGGGGCAGAAGAATCAGCCCCAGCATTTT
TRBV9	TRBJ2-1	NA	NA	CASSVSTPNEQFF	TGTGCCAGCAGCGTCAGTACACCCAATGAGCAGTTCTTC
TRBV11-2	TRBJ2-3	NA	NA	CASSKDQGDFGTDTQYF	TGTGCCAGCAGCAAGGACCAGGGGGACTTCGGCACAGATACGCAGTATTTT
TRBV28	TRBJ2-7	NA	NA	CASRPYLGQAGEQYF	TGTGCCAGCAGACCCTATCTCGGGCAGGCAGGGGAGCAGTACTTC
TRBV7-9	TRBJ1-2	NA	few	CASSPSLGGTIGYTF	TGTGCCAGCAGCCCGTCCCTGGGGGGAACCATTGGCTACACCTTC
TRBV14	TRBJ2-7	TRBD1	NA	CASSQVILRTGVNEQYF	TGTGCCAGCAGCCAAGTAATTCTCAGGACAGGGGTCAACGAGCAGTACTTC
TRBV6-1	TRBJ1-1	TRBD1	NA	CASRVQGFTEAFF	TGTGCCAGCAGAGTACAGGGGTTCACTGAAGCTTTCTTT
TRBV10-1	TRBJ2-3	TRBD2	NA	CASSSGTSGPDTQYF	TGCGCCAGCAGCTCCGGGACTAGCGGGCCAGATACGCAGTATTTT
TRBV5-6	TRBJ1-1	NA	NA	CASSWFSSNTEAFF	TGTGCCAGCAGCTGGTTTAGTTCGAACACTGAAGCTTTCTTT
TRBV7-3	TRBJ2-7	TRBD1	NA	CASSVQGSHEQYF	TGTGCCAGCAGCGTACAGGGGTCCCACGAGCAGTACTTC
TRBV2	TRBJ2-3	NA	NA	CASSEEGGTDTQYF	TGTGCCAGCAGTGAAGAGGGGGGGACAGATACGCAGTATTTT
TRBV6-5	TRBJ2-1	TRBD2	NA	CATGKTSGKYNEQFF	TGTGCCACGGGGAAGACTAGCGGGAAATACAATGAGCAGTTCTTC
TRBV2	TRBJ1-1	TRBD1	NA	CASRDSNTEAFF	TGTGCCAGCCGGGACAGCAACACTGAAGCTTTCTTT
TRBV6-6	TRBJ1-3	TRBD1	NA	CASSIDRGLSGNTIYF	TGTGCCAGCAGCATAGACAGGGGACTCTCTGGAAACACCATATATTTT
TRBV4-2	TRBJ2-5	TRBD2	NA	CASSPRTSGSGETQYF	TGTGCCAGCAGCCCCCGGACTAGCGGGAGTGGAGAGACCCAGTACTTC
TRBV28	TRBJ2-7	NA	few	CASTPPRGNQYF	TGTGCCAGCACCCCCCCCCGTGGGAATCAGTACTTC
TRBV6-5	TRBJ2-2	NA	NA	CASSYSEQGYTGELFF	TGTGCCAGCAGTTACTCGGAGCAGGGGTACACCGGGGAGCTGTTTTTT